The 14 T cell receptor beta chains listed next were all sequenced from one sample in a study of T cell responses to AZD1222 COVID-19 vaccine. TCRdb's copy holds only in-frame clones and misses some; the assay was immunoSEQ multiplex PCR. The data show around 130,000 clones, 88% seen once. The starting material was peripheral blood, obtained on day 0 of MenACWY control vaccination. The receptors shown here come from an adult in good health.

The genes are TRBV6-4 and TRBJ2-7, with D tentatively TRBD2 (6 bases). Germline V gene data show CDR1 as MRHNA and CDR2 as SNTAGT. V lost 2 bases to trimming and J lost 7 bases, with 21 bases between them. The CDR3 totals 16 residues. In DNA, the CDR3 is TGTGCCAGCAGTGACCCTCCGGGAGCCCCTGGGAGGGAGCAGTACTTC. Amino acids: CASSDPPGAPGREQYF.

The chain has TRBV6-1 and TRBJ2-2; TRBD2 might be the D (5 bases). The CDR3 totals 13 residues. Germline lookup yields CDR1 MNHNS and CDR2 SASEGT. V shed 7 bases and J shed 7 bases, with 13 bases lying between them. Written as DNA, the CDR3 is TGTGCCAGCATCACGCTACTAGGCGGGGAGCTGTTTTTT. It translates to CASITLLGGELFF.

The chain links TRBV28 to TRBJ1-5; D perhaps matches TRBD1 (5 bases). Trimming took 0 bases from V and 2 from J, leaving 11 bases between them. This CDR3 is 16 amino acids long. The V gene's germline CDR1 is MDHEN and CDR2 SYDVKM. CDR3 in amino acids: CASSLWAGQGNQPQHF. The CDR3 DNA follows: TGTGCCAGCAGTTTATGGGCAGGGCAGGGCAATCAGCCCCAGCATTTT.

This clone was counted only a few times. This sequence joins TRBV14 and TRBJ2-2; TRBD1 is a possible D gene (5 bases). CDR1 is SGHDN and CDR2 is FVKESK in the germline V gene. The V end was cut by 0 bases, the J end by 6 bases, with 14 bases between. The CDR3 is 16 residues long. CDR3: CASSQDFQGESGELFF. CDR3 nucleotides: TGTGCCAGCAGCCAAGATTTCCAGGGTGAGTCCGGGGAGCTGTTTTTT.

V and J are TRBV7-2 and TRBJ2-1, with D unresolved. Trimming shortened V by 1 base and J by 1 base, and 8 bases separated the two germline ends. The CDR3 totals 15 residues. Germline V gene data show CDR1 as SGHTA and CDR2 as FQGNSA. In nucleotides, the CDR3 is TGTGCCAGCAGCTTAGGGTCAATGTCCTACAATGAGCAGTTCTTC. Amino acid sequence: CASSLGSMSYNEQFF.

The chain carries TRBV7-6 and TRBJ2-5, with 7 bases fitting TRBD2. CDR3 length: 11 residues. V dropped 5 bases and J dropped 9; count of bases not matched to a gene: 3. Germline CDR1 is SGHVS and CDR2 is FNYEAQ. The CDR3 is CASSAAGAQYF. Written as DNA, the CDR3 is TGTGCCAGCAGCGCCGCGGGGGCCCAGTACTTC.

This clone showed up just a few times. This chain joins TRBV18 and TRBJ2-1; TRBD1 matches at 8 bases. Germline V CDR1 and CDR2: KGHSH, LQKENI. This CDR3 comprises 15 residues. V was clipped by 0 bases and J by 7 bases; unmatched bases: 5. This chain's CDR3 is CASSPPRTGSNEQFF. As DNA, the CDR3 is TGTGCCAGCTCACCACCGAGGACAGGGAGTAATGAGCAGTTCTTC.

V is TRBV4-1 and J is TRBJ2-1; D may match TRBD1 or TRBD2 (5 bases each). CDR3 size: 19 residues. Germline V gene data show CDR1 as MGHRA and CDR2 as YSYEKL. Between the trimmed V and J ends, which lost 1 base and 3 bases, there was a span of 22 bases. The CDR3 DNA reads TGCGCCAGCAGCCAAGCTAGGTGGAGGAATCTGGGGGACTACAATGAGCAGTTCTTC. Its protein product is CASSQARWRNLGDYNEQFF.

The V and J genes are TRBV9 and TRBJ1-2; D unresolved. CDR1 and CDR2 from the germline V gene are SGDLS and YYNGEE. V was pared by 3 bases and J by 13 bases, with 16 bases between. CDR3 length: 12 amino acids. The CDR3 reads CASSGTPGSVTF. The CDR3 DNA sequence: TGTGCCAGCAGCGGGACCCCAGGCTCTGTCACCTTC. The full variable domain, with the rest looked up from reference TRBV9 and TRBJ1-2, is DSGVTQTPKHLITATGQRVTLRCSPRSGDLSVYWYQQSLDQGLQFLIQYYNGEERAKGNILERFSAQQFPDLHSELNLSSLELGDSALYFCASSGTPGSVTFGSGTRLTVV.

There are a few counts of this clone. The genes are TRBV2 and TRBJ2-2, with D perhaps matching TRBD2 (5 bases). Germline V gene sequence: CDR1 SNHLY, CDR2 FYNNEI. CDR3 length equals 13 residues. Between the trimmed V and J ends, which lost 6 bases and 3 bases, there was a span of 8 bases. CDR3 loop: CASRRRDTGELFF. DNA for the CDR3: TGTGCCAGCAGGAGGCGGGACACCGGGGAGCTGTTTTTT.

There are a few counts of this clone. The CDR3 protein is CASSFGWSRGYNEQFF. Here the CDR3 DNA reads TGTGCCAGCAGCTTTGGTTGGTCCAGGGGTTACAATGAGCAGTTCTTC. This rearrangement joins TRBV5-6 to TRBJ2-1, with a tentative D call TRBD1 (6 bases). The V gene's germline CDR1 is SGHDT and CDR2 YYEEEE. V shed 2 bases and J shed 4 bases, with 16 bases lying between them. This CDR3 region has 16 residues.

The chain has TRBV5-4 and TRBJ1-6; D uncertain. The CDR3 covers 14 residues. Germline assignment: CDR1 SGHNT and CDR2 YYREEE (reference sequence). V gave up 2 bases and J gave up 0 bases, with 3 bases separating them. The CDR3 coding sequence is TGTGCCAGCAGCTTTGGCTCCTATAATTCACCCCTCCACTTT. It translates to CASSFGSYNSPLHF.

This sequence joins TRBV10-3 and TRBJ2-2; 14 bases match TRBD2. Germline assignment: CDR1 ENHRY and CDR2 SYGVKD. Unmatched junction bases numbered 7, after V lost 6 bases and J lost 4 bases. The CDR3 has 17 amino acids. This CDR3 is CAISTGTSGRFTGELFF. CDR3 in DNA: TGTGCCATCAGCACCGGGACTAGCGGGAGATTCACCGGGGAGCTGTTTTTT.

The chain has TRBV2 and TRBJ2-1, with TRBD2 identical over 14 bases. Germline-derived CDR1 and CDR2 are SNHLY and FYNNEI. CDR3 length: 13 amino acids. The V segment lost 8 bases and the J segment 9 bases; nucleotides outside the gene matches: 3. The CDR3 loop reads CASGLAGGFEQFF. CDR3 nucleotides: TGTGCCAGCGGACTAGCGGGAGGTTTTGAGCAGTTCTTC.